One sample yielded the 5 T cell receptor beta chains listed below, sequenced in a study of T-cell reconstitution after alpha-beta-depleted transplantation in children. Unique molecular identifiers were used to barcode this TCRbeta library. Via MiXCR, TCRdb re-called the PCR reads, giving one row per CDR3 protein. The sample carries about 490,000 distinct CDR3 sequences, over 9.5% recorded once. The starting material was PBMCs, obtained before TCRalphabeta/CD19-depleted stem cell transplant. These TCRs come from a child aged 2 to 15 with inherited bone marrow failure, due to receive a stem cell transplant.

This clonotype appeared many times. V is TRBV20-1 and J is TRBJ2-3, with D hard to call. Trimming removed 7 bases at V and 0 bases at J, with 14 bases between. The CDR3 is made up of 14 amino acids. The germline gives CDR1 DFQATT, CDR2 SNEGSKA (reference sequence). The DNA for the CDR3 is TGCAGTGTCCCCAAAACCCGAAGCACAGATACGCAGTATTTT. Amino acids: CSVPKTRSTDTQYF.

This clonotype was found a few times. The chain employs TRBV6-2 or TRBV6-3 and TRBJ2-1, with TRBD2 matching over 7 bases. This CDR3 spans 20 amino acids. The J segment lost 5 bases and the V segment lost 2 bases, leaving 21 bases of the junction unmatched. The V gene's germline CDR1 is MNHEY and CDR2 SVGEGT. CDR3 protein: CASSYPLGGEPLTYNNEQFF. Written as DNA, the CDR3 is TGTGCCAGCAGTTACCCTCTTGGGGGGGAACCCCTTACCTACAACAATGAGCAGTTCTTC.

This clonotype was counted at least ten times. V is TRBV3-1 and J is TRBJ2-2; 10 bases match TRBD2. Unmatched junction bases numbered 4, after V lost 1 base and J lost 2 bases. Germline CDR1 and CDR2: LGHDT and YNNKEL (reference sequence). This CDR3 comprises 17 residues. In DNA form, the CDR3 reads TGTGCCAGCAGCCAAGGGCTAGCGGGAGCTAACACCGGGGAGCTGTTTTTT. Protein sequence: CASSQGLAGANTGELFF.

This clonotype was seen ten or more times. V is TRBV12-3 or TRBV12-4 and J is TRBJ2-2, with 8 bases aligning to TRBD2. CDR3 length: 17 residues. V lost 3 bases, J lost 7 bases, and 13 bases stayed unmatched. CDR3 sequence: CASSFRRAAGVNGELFF. In nucleotides, the CDR3 is TGTGCCAGCAGTTTTCGCCGGGCAGCGGGAGTGAACGGGGAGCTGTTTTTT.

This clonotype was picked up many times. V usage is TRBV12-3 or TRBV12-4 and J usage is TRBJ1-3; D ambiguous. This CDR3 is 13 amino acids long. Trimming left V 6 bases short and J 0 bases short, with 6 bases between. This chain's CDR3 is CASRHGSGNTIYF. Here the CDR3 DNA reads TGTGCCAGCAGGCACGGCTCTGGAAACACCATATATTTT.